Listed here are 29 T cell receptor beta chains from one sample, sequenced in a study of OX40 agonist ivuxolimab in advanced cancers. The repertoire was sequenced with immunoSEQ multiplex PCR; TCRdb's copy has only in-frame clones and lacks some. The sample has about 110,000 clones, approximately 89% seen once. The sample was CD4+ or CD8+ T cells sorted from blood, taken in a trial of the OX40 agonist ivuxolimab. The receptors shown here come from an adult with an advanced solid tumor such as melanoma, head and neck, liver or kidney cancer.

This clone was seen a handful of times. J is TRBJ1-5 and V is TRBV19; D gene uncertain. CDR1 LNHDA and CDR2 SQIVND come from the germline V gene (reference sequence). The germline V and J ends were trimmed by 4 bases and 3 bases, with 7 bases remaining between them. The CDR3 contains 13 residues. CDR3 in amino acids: CASSTQLNQPQHF. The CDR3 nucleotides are TGTGCCAGTAGTACCCAACTCAATCAGCCCCAGCATTTT. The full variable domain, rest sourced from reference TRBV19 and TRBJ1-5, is DGGITQSPKYLFRKEGQNVTLSCEQNLNHDAMYWYRQDPGQGLRLIYYSQIVNDFQKGDIAEGYSVSREKKESFPLTVTSAQKNPTAFYLCASSTQLNQPQHFGDGTRLSIL.

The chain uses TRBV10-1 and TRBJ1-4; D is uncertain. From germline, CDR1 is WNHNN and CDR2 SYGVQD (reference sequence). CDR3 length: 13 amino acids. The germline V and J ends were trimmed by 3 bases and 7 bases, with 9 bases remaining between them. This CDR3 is CASSDAGIEKLFF. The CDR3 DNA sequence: TGCGCCAGCAGTGATGCAGGAATTGAAAAACTGTTTTTT.

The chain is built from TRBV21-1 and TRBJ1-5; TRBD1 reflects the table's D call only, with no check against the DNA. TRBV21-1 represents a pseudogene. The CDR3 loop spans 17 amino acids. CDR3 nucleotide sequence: TGTGCCAGCAGCAATAGGACAGGGGTGGGGCGTAATCAGCCCCAGCATTTT. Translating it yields CASSNRTGVGRNQPQHF.

CDR3 sequence reads: CASSEGGRYNEQFF. In nucleotides, the CDR3 is TGTGCCAGCAGCGAGGGGGGCAGGTACAATGAGCAGTTCTTC. The rearrangement links TRBV5-5 to TRBJ2-1, with D possibly called TRBD1 or TRBD2 (6 bases each). The CDR3 length is 14 residues. V was clipped by 4 bases and J by 4 bases, with 12 bases between them. Germline V gives CDR1 SGHKS, CDR2 YYEKEE (reference sequence). The full variable domain, rest sourced from reference TRBV5-5 and TRBJ2-1, is DAGVTQSPTHLIKTRGQQVTLRCSPISGHKSVSWYQQVLGQGPQFIFQYYEKEERGRGNFPDRFSARQFPNYSSELNVNALLLGDSALYLCASSEGGRYNEQFFGPGTRLTVL.

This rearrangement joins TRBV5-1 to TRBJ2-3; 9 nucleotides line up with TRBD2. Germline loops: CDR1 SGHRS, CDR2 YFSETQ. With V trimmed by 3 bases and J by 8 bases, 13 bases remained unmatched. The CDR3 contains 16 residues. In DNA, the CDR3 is TGCGCCAGCAGCTCCGGCGTTAGCGGGGGATCAGGTACGCAGTATTTT. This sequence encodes CASSSGVSGGSGTQYF.

The CDR3 sequence: CASSQTSGRAPYEQYF. Written as DNA, the CDR3 is TGTGCCAGCAGCCAGACTAGCGGGAGGGCCCCCTACGAGCAGTACTTC. V usage is TRBV7-9 and J usage is TRBJ2-7, with 14 bases matching TRBD2. In germline, CDR1 is SEHNR, CDR2 FQNEAQ (reference sequence). V lost 5 bases, J lost 2 bases, and 5 bases stayed unmatched. CDR3 size: 16 residues.

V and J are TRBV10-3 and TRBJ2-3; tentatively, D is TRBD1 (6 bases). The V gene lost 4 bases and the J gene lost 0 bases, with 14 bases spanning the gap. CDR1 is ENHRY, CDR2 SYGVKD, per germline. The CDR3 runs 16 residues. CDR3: CAISGPPGHSTDTQYF. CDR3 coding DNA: TGTGCCATCAGTGGCCCCCCGGGACACAGCACAGATACGCAGTATTTT.

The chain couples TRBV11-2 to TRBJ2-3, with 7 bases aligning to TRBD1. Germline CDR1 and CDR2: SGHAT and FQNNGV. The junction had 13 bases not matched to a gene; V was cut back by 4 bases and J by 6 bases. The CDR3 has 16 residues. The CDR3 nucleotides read TGTGCCAGCAGCTCAGAGGGACAGCTTCTCCGTGATACGCAGTATTTT. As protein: CASSSEGQLLRDTQYF.

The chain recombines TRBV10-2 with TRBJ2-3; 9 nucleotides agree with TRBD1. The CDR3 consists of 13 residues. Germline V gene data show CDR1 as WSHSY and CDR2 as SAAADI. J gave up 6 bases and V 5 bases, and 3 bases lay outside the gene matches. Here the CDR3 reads CASSTGGRDTQYF. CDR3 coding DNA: TGCGCCAGCAGTACAGGGGGCCGGGATACGCAGTATTTT.

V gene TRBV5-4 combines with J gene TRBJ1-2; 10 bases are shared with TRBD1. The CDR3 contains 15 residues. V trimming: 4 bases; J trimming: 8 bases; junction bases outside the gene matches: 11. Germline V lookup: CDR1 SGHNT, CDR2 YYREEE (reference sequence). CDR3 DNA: TGTGCCAGCAGCGTAGAAAACCGGGACAGGGGCGGCTACACCTTC. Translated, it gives CASSVENRDRGGYTF.

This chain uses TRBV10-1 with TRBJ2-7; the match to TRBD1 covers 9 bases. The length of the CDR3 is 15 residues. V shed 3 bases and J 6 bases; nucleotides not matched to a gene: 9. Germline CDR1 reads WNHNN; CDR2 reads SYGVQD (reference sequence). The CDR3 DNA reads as TGCGCCAGCAGTGACCCGGGGGGACAGGGTGGCGAGCAGTACTTC. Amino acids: CASSDPGGQGGEQYF.

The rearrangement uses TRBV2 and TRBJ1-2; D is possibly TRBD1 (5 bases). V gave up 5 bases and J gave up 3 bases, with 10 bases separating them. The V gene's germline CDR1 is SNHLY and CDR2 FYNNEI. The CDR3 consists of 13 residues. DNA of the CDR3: TGTGCCAGCAGTCCCGGGACCGACTATGGCTACACCTTC. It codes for CASSPGTDYGYTF.

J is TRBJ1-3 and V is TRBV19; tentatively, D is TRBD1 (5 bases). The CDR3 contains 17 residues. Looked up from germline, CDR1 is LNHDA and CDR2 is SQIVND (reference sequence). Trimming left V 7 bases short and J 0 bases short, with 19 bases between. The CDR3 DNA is TGTGCCAGTACCGACGACCAACAGGAATACTCTGGAAACACCATATATTTT. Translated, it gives CASTDDQQEYSGNTIYF.

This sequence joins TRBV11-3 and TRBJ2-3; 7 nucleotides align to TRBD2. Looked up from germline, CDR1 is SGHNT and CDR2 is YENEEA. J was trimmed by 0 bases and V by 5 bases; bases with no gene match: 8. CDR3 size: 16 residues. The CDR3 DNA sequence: TGTGCCAGCAGCCTACAGCCTAGCGGTAGCACAGATACGCAGTATTTT. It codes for CASSLQPSGSTDTQYF.

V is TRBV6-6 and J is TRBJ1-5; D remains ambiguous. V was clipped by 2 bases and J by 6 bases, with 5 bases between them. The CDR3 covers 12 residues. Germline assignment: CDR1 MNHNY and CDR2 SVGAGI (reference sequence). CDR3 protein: CASSYEFQPQHF. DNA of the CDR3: TGTGCCAGCAGTTACGAATTTCAGCCCCAGCATTTT.

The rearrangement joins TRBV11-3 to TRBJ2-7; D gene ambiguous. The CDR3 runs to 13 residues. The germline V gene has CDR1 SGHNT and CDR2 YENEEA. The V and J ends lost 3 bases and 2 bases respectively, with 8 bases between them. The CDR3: CASSFGEAYEQYF. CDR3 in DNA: TGTGCCAGCAGCTTCGGAGAAGCCTACGAGCAGTACTTC.

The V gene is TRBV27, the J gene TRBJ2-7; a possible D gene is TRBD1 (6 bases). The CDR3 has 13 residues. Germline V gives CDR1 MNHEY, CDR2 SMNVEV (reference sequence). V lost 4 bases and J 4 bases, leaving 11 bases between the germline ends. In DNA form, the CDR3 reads TGTGCCAGCAGTTCCATCCAGGGGTACGAGCAGTACTTC. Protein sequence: CASSSIQGYEQYF.

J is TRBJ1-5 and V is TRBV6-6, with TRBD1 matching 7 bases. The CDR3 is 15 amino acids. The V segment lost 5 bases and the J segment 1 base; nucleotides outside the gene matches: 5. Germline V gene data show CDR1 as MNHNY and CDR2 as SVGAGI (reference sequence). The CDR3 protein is CASSRTGGSNQPQHF. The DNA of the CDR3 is TGTGCCAGCAGTAGGACAGGCGGGAGCAATCAGCCCCAGCATTTT.

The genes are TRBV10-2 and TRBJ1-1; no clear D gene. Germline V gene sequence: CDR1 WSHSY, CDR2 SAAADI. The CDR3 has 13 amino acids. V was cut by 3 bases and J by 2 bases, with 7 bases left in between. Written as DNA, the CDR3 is TGCGCCAGCAGTGAAAATTTCAACACTGAAGCTTTCTTT. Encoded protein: CASSENFNTEAFF.

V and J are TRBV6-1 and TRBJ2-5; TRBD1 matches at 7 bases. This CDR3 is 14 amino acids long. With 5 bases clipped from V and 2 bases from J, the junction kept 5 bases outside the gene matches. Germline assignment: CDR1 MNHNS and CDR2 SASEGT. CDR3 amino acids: CASSIRDRQETQYF. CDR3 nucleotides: TGTGCCAGCAGTATCCGGGACAGACAAGAGACCCAGTACTTC.

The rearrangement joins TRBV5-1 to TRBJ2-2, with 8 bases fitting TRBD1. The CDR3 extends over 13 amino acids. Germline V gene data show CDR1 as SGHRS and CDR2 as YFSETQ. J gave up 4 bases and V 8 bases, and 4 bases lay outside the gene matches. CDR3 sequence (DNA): TGCGCCAGTCGACAGGGGAGCACCGGGGAGCTGTTTTTT. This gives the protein CASRQGSTGELFF.

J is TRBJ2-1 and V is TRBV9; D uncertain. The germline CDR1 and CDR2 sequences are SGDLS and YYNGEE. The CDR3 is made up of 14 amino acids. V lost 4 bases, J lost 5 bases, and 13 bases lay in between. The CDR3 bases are TGTGCCAGCAGCCCAGCCCGCCGGGACAATGAGCAGTTCTTC. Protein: CASSPARRDNEQFF.

CDR3: CASGQGMYTEAFF. CDR3 DNA sequence: TGTGCCAGCGGACAGGGGATGTACACTGAAGCTTTCTTT. V gene TRBV18 combines with J gene TRBJ1-1; 9 bases line up with TRBD1. Trimming took 8 bases from V and 3 from J; bases not matched to a gene: 4. Germline CDR1 reads KGHSH; CDR2 reads LQKENI. This CDR3 is 13 amino acids long.

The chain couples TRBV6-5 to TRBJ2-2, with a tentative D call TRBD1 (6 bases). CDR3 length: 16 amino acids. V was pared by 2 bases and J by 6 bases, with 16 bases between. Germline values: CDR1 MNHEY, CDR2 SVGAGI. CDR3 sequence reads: CASSYAPGERSGELFF. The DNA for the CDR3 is TGTGCCAGCAGTTACGCCCCAGGGGAGAGGTCCGGGGAGCTGTTTTTT.

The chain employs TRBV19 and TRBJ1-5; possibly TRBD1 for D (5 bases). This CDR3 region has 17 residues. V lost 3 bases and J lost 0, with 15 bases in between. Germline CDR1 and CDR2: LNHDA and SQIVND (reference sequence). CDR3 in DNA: TGTGCCAGTAGTATGTTTCAGGGAAGGCATAGCAATCAGCCCCAGCATTTT. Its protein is CASSMFQGRHSNQPQHF.

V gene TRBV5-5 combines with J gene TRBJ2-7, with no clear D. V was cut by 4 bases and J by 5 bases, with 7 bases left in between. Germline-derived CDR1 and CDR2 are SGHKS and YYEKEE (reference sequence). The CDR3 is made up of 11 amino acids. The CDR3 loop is CASSLLNEQYF. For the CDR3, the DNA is TGTGCCAGCAGCCTCCTTAACGAGCAGTACTTC.

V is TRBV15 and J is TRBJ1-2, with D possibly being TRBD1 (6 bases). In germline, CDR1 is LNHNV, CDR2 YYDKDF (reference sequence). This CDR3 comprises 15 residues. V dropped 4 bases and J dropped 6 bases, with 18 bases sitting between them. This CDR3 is CATSIGGGRGDGYTF. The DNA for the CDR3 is TGTGCCACCAGCATAGGTGGGGGGCGCGGGGATGGCTACACCTTC. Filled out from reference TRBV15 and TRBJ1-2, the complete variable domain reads DAMVIQNPRYQVTQFGKPVTLSCSQTLNHNVMYWYQQKSSQAPKLLFHYYDKDFNNEADTPDNFQSRRPNTSFCFLDIRSPGLGDTAMYLCATSIGGGRGDGYTFGSGTRLTVV.

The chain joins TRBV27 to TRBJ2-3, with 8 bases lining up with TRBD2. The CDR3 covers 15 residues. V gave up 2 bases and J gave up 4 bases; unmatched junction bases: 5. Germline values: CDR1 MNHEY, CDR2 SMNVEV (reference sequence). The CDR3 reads CASSLHGRAADTQYF. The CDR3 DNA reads TGTGCCAGCAGTTTACACGGGAGGGCTGCAGATACGCAGTATTTT.

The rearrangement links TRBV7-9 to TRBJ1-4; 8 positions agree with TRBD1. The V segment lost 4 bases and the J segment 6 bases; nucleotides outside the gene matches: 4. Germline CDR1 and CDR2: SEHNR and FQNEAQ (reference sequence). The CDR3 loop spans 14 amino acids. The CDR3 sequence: CASSSDREDEKLFF. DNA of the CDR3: TGTGCCAGCAGCTCGGACAGGGAGGATGAAAAACTGTTTTTT.